This T cell receptor beta chain came from a study of human T cells and chemical hapten exposure. Each CDR3 protein is one row after TCRdb ran MiXCR on the RACE reads. The sample has tens of thousands of distinct CDR3 sequences; around 12% are singletons. The V segment lost 6 bases and the J segment 2 bases; nucleotides outside the gene matches: 2. CDR1 is MNHEY, CDR2 SVGEGT, per germline. The CDR3 has 14 residues. Stated time point: pre-sensitization, week 0. Treatment noted: therapeutic diphenylcyclopropenone sensitization with weekly scalp DPC. Sample: whole blood, taken in connection with sensitization to the hapten diphenylcyclopropenone (DPC). This clonotype was sampled from a woman aged 25 to 39 with alopecia areata. Some clones in this sample may be carry-over from other donors' samples. The chain employs TRBV6-2 or TRBV6-3 and TRBJ2-1; TRBD1 matches at 9 bases. CDR3 sequence (DNA): TGTGCCAGCAGGAACAGGGGGCCCTACAATGAGCAGTTCTTC. Translating gives CASRNRGPYNEQFF.